This T cell receptor (beta chain) was retrieved from a study of T cell repertoires in cytomegalovirus infection. TCRdb itself ran the reads through MiXCR, one entry per CDR3 protein. The sample lists some 450,000 distinct CDR3 sequences; approximately 33% were seen once. Details on this clonotype: The conserved phenylalanine or tryptophan is not found at the CDR3 terminus, so this likely reflects a read error.

Specimen: PBMCs. This sequence originates from a human donor in good health (CMV status not recorded). Some clones in this sample may be carry-over from other donors' samples.

The CDR3: CASSLAVGMDEQFC. The CDR3 region has the DNA TGCGCCAGCAGCTTGGCGGTAGGGATGGATGAGCAGTTCTGC. V gene TRBV5-1 combines with J gene TRBJ2-1; unclear D gene. Germline assignment: CDR1 SGHRS and CDR2 YFSETQ. The CDR3 covers 14 residues. Trimming stripped 0 bases from V and 8 bases from J, with 12 bases between.